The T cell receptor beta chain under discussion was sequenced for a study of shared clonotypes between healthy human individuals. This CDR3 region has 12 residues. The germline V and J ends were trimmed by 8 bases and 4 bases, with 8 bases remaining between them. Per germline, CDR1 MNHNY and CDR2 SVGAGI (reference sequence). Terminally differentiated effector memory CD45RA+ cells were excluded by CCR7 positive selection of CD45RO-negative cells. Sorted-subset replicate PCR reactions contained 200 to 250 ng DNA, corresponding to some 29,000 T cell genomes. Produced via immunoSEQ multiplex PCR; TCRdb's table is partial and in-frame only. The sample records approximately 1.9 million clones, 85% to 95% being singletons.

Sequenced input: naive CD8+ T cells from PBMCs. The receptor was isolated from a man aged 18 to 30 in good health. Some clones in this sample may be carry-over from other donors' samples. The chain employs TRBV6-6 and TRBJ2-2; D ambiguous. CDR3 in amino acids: CASEVGTGELFF. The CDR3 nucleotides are TGTGCCAGCGAAGTGGGCACCGGGGAGCTGTTTTTT.